Included here is one T cell receptor (beta chain) sequence, with context. As yet, its antigen is unknown. There are 16 residues in the CDR3. Germline V gene data show CDR1 as DFQATT and CDR2 as SNEGSKA (reference sequence). V was shortened by 0 bases and J by 0 bases, with 14 bases between the two germline ends. These data originate in a study of T-cell reconstitution after alpha-beta-depleted transplantation in children. Study-level results: T-cell counts and diversity at one year post-transplant came mainly from newly produced T cells. Some patients owed their high day-60 TCRbeta diversity to surviving recipient T cells and thymic progenitors.

For TCRbeta, the library was prepared with unique molecular identifiers. One entry per CDR3 protein results from TCRdb running MiXCR on the PCR reads. The table includes about 980,000 distinct CDR3 sequences, roughly 29% detected once. The chain links TRBV20-1 to TRBJ1-1, with unresolved D. Sequenced here: PBMCs, mostly from graft donor cells, sampled 360 days after TCRalphabeta/CD19-depleted stem cell transplant. The sequence came from a boy under three years old who had a stem cell transplant for SCID, so the T cells may come from the graft donor. CDR3 amino acids: CSARDPRTAMNTEAFF. The DNA of the CDR3 is TGCAGTGCTAGAGATCCTAGAACGGCTATGAACACTGAAGCTTTCTTT.